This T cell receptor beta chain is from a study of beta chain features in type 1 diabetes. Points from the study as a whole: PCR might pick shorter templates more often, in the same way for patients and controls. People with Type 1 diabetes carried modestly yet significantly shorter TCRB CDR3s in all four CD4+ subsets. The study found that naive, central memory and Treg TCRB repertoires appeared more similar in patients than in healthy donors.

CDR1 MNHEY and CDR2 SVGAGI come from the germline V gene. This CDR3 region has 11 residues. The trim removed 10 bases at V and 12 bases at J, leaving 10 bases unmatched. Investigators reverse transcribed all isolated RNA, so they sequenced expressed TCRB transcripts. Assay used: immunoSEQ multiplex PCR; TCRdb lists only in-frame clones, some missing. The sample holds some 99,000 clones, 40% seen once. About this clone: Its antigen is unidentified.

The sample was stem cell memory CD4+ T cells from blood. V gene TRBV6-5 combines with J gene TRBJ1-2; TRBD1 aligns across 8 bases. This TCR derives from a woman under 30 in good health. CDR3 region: CATIGTGLHTF. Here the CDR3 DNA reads TGTGCCACCATCGGGACAGGCCTACACACCTTC.